Reported below is one T cell receptor beta chain. CD45RO-negative, CCR7-positively selected cells formed the naive CD8 fraction, excluding terminally differentiated effector memory CD45RA+ cells. Data came from immunoSEQ multiplex PCR; TCRdb stores just in-frame clones and leaves some out. The profile covers around 2.1 million clones, with approximately 94% appearing a single time and 1.7% taken by the ten largest. V was cut by 3 bases and J by 4 bases, with 18 bases left in between. CDR1 and CDR2 from the germline V gene are MNHNS and SASEGT. The CDR3 runs to 16 residues. These data are taken from a study of shared clonotypes between healthy human individuals. Overall study: The study enrolled a couple of women and three men aged 18 to 49. CD4 naive cells filled three plates per donor, CD4 memory three, CD8 naive two and CD8 memory one.

The sample consisted of naive CD8+ T cells from PBMCs. This chain connects TRBV6-1 to TRBJ2-5; TRBD2 is a possible D gene (7 bases). This clonotype was sampled from a man between 18 and 29 years old in good health. Some clones in this sample may be carry-over from other donors' samples. The CDR3 DNA sequence: TGTGCCAGCAGTGATGAGGGGGAGGGGCCCCGAGAGACCCAGTACTTC. Translated: CASSDEGEGPRETQYF.